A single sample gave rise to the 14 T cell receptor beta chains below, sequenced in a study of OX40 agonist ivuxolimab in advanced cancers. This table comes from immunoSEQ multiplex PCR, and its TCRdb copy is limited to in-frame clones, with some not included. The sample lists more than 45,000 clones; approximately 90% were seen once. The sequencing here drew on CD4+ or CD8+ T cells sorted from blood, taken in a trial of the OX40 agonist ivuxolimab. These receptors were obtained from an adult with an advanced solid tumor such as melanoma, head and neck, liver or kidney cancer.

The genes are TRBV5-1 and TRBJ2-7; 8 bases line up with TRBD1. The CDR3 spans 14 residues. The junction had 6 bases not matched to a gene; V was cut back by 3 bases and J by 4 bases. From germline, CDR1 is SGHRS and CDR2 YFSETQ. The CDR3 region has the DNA TGCGCCAGCAGCTCCGGGACAGGCTTTTACGAGCAGTACTTC. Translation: CASSSGTGFYEQYF.

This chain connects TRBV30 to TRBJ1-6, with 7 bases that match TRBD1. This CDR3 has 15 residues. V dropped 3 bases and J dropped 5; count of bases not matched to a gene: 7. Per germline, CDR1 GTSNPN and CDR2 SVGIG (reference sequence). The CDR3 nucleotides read TGTGCCTGGAGCGAACCCGGGACAGATAATTCACCCCTCCACTTT. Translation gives CAWSEPGTDNSPLHF.

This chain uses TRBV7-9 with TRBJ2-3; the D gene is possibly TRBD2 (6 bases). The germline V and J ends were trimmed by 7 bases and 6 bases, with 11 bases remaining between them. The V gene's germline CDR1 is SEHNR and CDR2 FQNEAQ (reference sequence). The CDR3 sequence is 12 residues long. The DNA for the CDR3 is TGTGCCAGCACCATCGGAGGGGATACGCAGTATTTT. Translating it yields CASTIGGDTQYF.

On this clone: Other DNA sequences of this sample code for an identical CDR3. CDR3 region: CASSIGGGSSYNEQFF. CDR3 nucleotides: TGTGCCAGTAGTATCGGTGGGGGAAGCTCCTACAATGAGCAGTTCTTC. The rearrangement links TRBV19 to TRBJ2-1, with D perhaps TRBD1 or TRBD2 (5 bases each). Trimming removed 3 bases at V and 0 bases at J, with 12 bases between. The CDR3 is made up of 16 amino acids. The germline gives CDR1 LNHDA, CDR2 SQIVND (reference sequence).

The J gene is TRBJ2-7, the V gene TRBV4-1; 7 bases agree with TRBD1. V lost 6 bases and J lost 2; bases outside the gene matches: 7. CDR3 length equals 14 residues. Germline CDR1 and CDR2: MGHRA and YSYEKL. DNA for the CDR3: TGCGCCAGCAGGTCCGGGACAGCTGCCTACGAGCAGTACTTC. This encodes CASRSGTAAYEQYF.

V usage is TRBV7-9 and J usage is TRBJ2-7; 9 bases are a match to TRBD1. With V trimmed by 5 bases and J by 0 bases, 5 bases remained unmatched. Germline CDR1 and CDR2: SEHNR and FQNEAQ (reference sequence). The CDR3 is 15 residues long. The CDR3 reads CASSGPGQGSYEQYF. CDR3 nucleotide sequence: TGTGCCAGCAGCGGGCCGGGACAGGGCTCCTACGAGCAGTACTTC.

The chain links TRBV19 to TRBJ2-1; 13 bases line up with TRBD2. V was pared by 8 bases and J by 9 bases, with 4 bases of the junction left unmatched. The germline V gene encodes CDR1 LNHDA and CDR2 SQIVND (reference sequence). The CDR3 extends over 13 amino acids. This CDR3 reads CASRLAGGGEQFF. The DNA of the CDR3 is TGTGCCAGTCGACTAGCGGGGGGAGGTGAGCAGTTCTTC. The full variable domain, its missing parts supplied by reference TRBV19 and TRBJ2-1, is DGGITQSPKYLFRKEGQNVTLSCEQNLNHDAMYWYRQDPGQGLRLIYYSQIVNDFQKGDIAEGYSVSREKKESFPLTVTSAQKNPTAFYLCASRLAGGGEQFFGPGTRLTVL.

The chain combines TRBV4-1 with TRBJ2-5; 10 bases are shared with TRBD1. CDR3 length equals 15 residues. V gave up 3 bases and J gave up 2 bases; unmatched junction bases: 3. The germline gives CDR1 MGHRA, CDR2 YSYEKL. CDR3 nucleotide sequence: TGCGCCAGCAGCCAGCGACAGGGGGCACAAGAGACCCAGTACTTC. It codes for CASSQRQGAQETQYF.

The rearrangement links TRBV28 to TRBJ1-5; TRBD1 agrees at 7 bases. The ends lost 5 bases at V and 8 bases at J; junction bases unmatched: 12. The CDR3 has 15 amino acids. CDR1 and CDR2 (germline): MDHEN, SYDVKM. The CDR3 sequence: CASSLTLDRTKPQHF. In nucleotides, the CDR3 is TGTGCCAGCAGTCTAACCCTGGACAGGACTAAGCCCCAGCATTTT. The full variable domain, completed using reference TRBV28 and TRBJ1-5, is DVKVTQSSRYLVKRTGEKVFLECVQDMDHENMFWYRQDPGLGLRLIYFSYDVKMKEKGDIPEGYSVSREKKERFSLILESASTNQTSMYLCASSLTLDRTKPQHFGDGTRLSIL.

CDR3 amino acids: CASSPLASTNQETQYF. The CDR3 DNA reads TGCGCCAGCAGCCCGCTGGCGTCCACGAACCAAGAGACCCAGTACTTC. The V gene is TRBV4-3, the J gene TRBJ2-5; no clear D gene. Germline values: CDR1 LGHNA, CDR2 YSLEER. Trimming took off 4 bases at V and 0 bases at J, with 15 bases between the two ends. The CDR3 has 16 residues.

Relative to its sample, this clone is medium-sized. CDR3 nucleotide sequence: TGTGCCAGCACCCTAGGAGGAGGGGGGTATAATGAGCAGTTCTTC. Its protein product is CASTLGGGGYNEQFF. This chain links TRBV5-6 with TRBJ2-1; D possibly uses TRBD1 or TRBD2 (6 bases each). The germline V gene encodes CDR1 SGHDT and CDR2 YYEEEE. The V gene lost 6 bases and the J gene lost 7 bases, with 20 bases spanning the gap. The CDR3 is made up of 15 amino acids.

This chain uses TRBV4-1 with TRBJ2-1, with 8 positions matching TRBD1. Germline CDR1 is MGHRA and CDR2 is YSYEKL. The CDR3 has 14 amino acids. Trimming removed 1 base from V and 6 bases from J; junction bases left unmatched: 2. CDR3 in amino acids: CASSQGTGTNEQFF. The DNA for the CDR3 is TGCGCCAGCAGCCAAGGGACAGGGACCAATGAGCAGTTCTTC.

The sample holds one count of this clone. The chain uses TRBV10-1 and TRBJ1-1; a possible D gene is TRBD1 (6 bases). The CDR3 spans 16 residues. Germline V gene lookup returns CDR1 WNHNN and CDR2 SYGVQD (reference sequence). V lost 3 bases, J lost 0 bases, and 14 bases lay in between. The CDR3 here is CASSDGVGDMNTEAFF. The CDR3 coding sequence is TGCGCCAGCAGTGATGGGGTGGGGGACATGAACACTGAAGCTTTCTTT.

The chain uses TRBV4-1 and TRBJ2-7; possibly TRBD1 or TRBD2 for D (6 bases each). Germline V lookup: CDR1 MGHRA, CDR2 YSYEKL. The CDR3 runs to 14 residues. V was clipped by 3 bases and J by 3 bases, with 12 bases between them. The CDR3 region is CASSQRDIVYEQYF. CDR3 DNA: TGCGCCAGCAGCCAGCGGGACATAGTCTACGAGCAGTACTTC.